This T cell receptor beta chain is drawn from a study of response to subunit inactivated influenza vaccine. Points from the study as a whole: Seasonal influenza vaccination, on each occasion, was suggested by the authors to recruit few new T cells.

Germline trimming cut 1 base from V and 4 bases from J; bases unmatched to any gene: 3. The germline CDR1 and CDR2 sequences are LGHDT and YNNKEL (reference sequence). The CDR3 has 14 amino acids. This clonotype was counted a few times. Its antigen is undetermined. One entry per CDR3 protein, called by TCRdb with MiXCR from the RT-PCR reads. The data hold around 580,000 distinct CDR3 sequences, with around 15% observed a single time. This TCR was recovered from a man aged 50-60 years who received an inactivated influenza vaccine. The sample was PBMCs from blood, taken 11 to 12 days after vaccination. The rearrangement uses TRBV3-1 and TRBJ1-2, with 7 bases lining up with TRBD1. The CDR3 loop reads CASSQGQGGYGYTF. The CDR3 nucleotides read TGTGCCAGCAGCCAAGGACAGGGAGGCTATGGCTACACCTTC.